These 32 T cell receptor beta chains came from one sample sequenced in a study of shared clonotypes between healthy human individuals. Profiled with immunoSEQ multiplex PCR; TCRdb holds only in-frame clones, not every one. The sample has 2.5 million or so clones, approximately 94% seen once. The sequenced sample was naive CD4+ T cells sorted from blood. Subset defined: CD45RA+ positively selected. The receptors come from a man in his late teens or twenties in good health.

As regards this clone: Other nucleotide sequences from this sample produce the same CDR3. The rearrangement links TRBV29-1 to TRBJ1-1; the D gene is possibly TRBD1 (6 bases). Per the germline V gene, CDR1 is SQVTM and CDR2 is ANQGSEA. V was clipped by 7 bases and J by 2 bases, with 14 bases between them. There are 13 residues in the CDR3. CDR3 in DNA: TGCAGCGCTGATACGGGGGGCAACACTGAAGCTTTCTTT. Amino acids: CSADTGGNTEAFF.

Remarks on this clone: Other nucleotide sequences in the sample specify the same CDR3. V and J are TRBV6-6 and TRBJ2-7; 8 bases align to TRBD1. This CDR3 comprises 14 residues. Germline-derived CDR1 and CDR2 are MNHNY and SVGAGI (reference sequence). V gave up 0 bases and J gave up 6 bases; unmatched junction bases: 4. The CDR3 reads CASSYSGQGGEQYF. The CDR3 bases are TGTGCCAGCAGTTACTCCGGACAGGGCGGCGAGCAGTACTTC.

V gene TRBV2 combines with J gene TRBJ2-1; 14 bases fit TRBD2. CDR3 length: 18 amino acids. Germline V lookup: CDR1 SNHLY, CDR2 FYNNEI. With V trimmed by 5 bases and J by 2 bases, 8 bases remained unmatched. In DNA form, the CDR3 reads TGTGCCAGCAGTAGATGGACTAGCGGGGGGCCTACCTACAATGAGCAGTTCTTC. This encodes CASSRWTSGGPTYNEQFF.

This rearrangement joins TRBV10-3 to TRBJ2-3, with 8 bases that match TRBD1. Germline values: CDR1 ENHRY, CDR2 SYGVKD. V trimming: 3 bases; J trimming: 3 bases; junction bases outside the gene matches: 8. The CDR3 sequence is 16 residues long. CDR3 sequence: CAISERTGGDTDTQYF. DNA of the CDR3: TGTGCCATCAGTGAAAGAACAGGGGGTGATACAGATACGCAGTATTTT.

The V call is TRBV6-5, the J call TRBJ1-1, with D perhaps TRBD1 (5 bases). Germline lookup yields CDR1 MNHEY and CDR2 SVGAGI. Trimming cost V 0 bases and J 1 base, with 12 bases left between them. This CDR3 is 16 amino acids long. CDR3 sequence reads: CASSYSGPQGNTEAFF. CDR3 DNA sequence: TGTGCCAGCAGTTACTCGGGACCCCAGGGGAACACTGAAGCTTTCTTT.

J is TRBJ1-1 and V is TRBV9; 8 bases are shared with TRBD1. V lost 3 bases to trimming and J lost 0 bases; unmatched junction nucleotides: 7. Looked up from germline, CDR1 is SGDLS and CDR2 is YYNGEE. The CDR3 consists of 16 residues. CDR3: CASSEGQGWVNTEAFF. In DNA, the CDR3 is TGTGCCAGCAGCGAAGGACAGGGATGGGTGAACACTGAAGCTTTCTTT.

This rearrangement joins TRBV7-3 to TRBJ2-2; D remains ambiguous. Germline V gene lookup returns CDR1 SGHTA and CDR2 FQGTGA. This CDR3 region has 14 residues. Trimming took off 2 bases at V and 6 bases at J, with 10 bases between the two ends. The CDR3 DNA reads TGTGCCAGCAGCTTACGGGCTTTCGCCGGGGAGCTGTTTTTT. Translated, it gives CASSLRAFAGELFF.

The chain is built from TRBV30 and TRBJ2-2; D ambiguous. V was pared by 2 bases and J by 7 bases, with 8 bases between. Germline-derived CDR1 and CDR2 are GTSNPN and SVGIG (reference sequence). The CDR3 runs 12 residues. CDR3 DNA sequence: TGTGCCTGGAGTAGGTCAAGCGGGGAGCTGTTTTTT. Translated, it gives CAWSRSSGELFF.

This chain links TRBV30 with TRBJ1-1; D is perhaps TRBD1 (5 bases). Germline assignment: CDR1 GTSNPN and CDR2 SVGIG (reference sequence). V was cut by 3 bases and J by 0 bases, with 14 bases left in between. This CDR3 region has 15 residues. CDR3 sequence reads: CAWSASGRVNTEAFF. The CDR3 DNA reads TGTGCCTGGAGCGCCTCGGGCAGGGTGAACACTGAAGCTTTCTTT.

This sequence joins TRBV29-1 and TRBJ1-4; D might be TRBD1 (6 bases). Germline V gene data show CDR1 as SQVTM and CDR2 as ANQGSEA. V lost 5 bases and J lost 0, with 16 bases in between. This CDR3 comprises 16 residues. The CDR3 reads CSVKETGESTNEKLFF. DNA of the CDR3: TGCAGCGTTAAGGAGACAGGAGAATCAACTAATGAAAAACTGTTTTTT.

This chain joins TRBV25-1 and TRBJ2-3, with D possibly matching TRBD1 (5 bases). Trimming took 3 bases from V and 0 from J, leaving 7 bases between them. The CDR3 covers 14 residues. CDR1 and CDR2 (germline): MGHDK, SYGVNS. The CDR3 is CASSETVSTDTQYF. Here the CDR3 DNA reads TGTGCCAGCAGTGAGACAGTTAGCACAGATACGCAGTATTTT.

The chain uses TRBV28 and TRBJ1-4; TRBD1 agrees at 8 bases. Per the germline V gene, CDR1 is MDHEN and CDR2 is SYDVKM. The CDR3 is 13 amino acids. Trimming at V came to 3 bases and at J to 7 bases, leaving 1 base not matched to a gene. In DNA form, the CDR3 reads TGTGCCAGCAGTTTTACAGGGGGTGAAAAACTGTTTTTT. Its translation is CASSFTGGEKLFF.

A single count supports this clone. This chain joins TRBV5-4 and TRBJ1-2; no firm D call. The germline CDR1 and CDR2 sequences are SGHNT and YYREEE (reference sequence). The CDR3 has 13 residues. V was shortened by 0 bases and J by 8 bases, with 11 bases between the two germline ends. In DNA, the CDR3 is TGTGCCAGCAGCTTGGACAGCTTTTACGGCTACACCTTC. Translated: CASSLDSFYGYTF.

The rearrangement joins TRBV11-2 to TRBJ1-5; D gene ambiguous. Trimming stripped 5 bases from V and 7 bases from J, with 18 bases between. This CDR3 region has 15 residues. In germline, CDR1 is SGHAT, CDR2 FQNNGV. The DNA for the CDR3 is TGTGCCAGCAGCGCCGGACCGGCGAGAGGGCAGCCCCAGCATTTT. Protein product: CASSAGPARGQPQHF.

The chain combines TRBV5-1 with TRBJ1-3; D perhaps matches TRBD1 (5 bases). CDR1 SGHRS and CDR2 YFSETQ come from the germline V gene. This CDR3 spans 18 amino acids. With 0 bases removed from V and 0 bases from J, the gap between germline ends came to 16 bases. In nucleotides, the CDR3 is TGCGCCAGCAGCTTGGGAGACGGACAACCCTACTCTGGAAACACCATATATTTT. Protein sequence: CASSLGDGQPYSGNTIYF. Together with reference TRBV5-1 and TRBJ1-3, the CDR3 gives the full variable domain: KAGVTQTPRYLIKTRGQQVTLSCSPISGHRSVSWYQQTPGQGLQFLFEYFSETQRNKGNFPGRFSGRQFSNSRSEMNVSTLELGDSALYLCASSLGDGQPYSGNTIYFGEGSWLTVV.

The chain carries TRBV2 and TRBJ2-5; weak D call: TRBD2 (5 bases). Trimming removed 6 bases at V and 12 bases at J, with 14 bases between. Germline V gene sequence: CDR1 SNHLY, CDR2 FYNNEI. The CDR3 is 11 residues long. CDR3 coding DNA: TGTGCCAGCAGCTCTGGAGGAGTAGAGTACTTC. This translates into CASSSGGVEYF.

J is TRBJ1-6 and V is TRBV4-1, with TRBD1 identical over 7 bases. J lost 7 bases, V lost 4 bases, and 7 bases had no gene match. Per the germline V gene, CDR1 is MGHRA and CDR2 is YSYEKL. The CDR3 is 15 residues long. This chain's CDR3 is CASSLPEGQNSPLHF. The DNA for the CDR3 is TGCGCCAGCAGCCTCCCGGAGGGACAGAATTCACCCCTCCACTTT.

This sequence joins TRBV5-1 and TRBJ2-5, with D possibly matching TRBD1 (5 bases). The V and J ends lost 3 bases and 3 bases respectively, with 18 bases between them. The CDR3 extends over 16 amino acids. The germline gives CDR1 SGHRS, CDR2 YFSETQ. This CDR3 is CASSSDNSGPEETQYF. CDR3 nucleotide sequence: TGCGCCAGCAGCTCTGACAATTCAGGGCCAGAAGAGACCCAGTACTTC.

This rearrangement joins TRBV15 to TRBJ2-7; D is possibly TRBD2 (7 bases). This CDR3 has 16 amino acids. From germline, CDR1 is LNHNV and CDR2 YYDKDF (reference sequence). V shed 5 bases and J shed 5 bases, with 22 bases lying between them. The CDR3 DNA is TGTGCCACCAGCTCAGCTAAGGGGGGGCGCCTGGACGAGCAGTACTTC. Amino acids: CATSSAKGGRLDEQYF.

The chain joins TRBV7-8 to TRBJ2-5; possible D gene TRBD1, 5 bases. Germline CDR1 is SGHVS and CDR2 is FQNEAQ. The CDR3 covers 15 residues. V lost 1 base and J lost 2, with 11 bases in between. CDR3 amino acids: CASSLDTGAQETQYF. The CDR3 coding sequence is TGTGCCAGCAGCTTAGACACTGGGGCACAAGAGACCCAGTACTTC.

The chain combines TRBV29-1 with TRBJ2-2; TRBD1 might be the D (6 bases). The germline V gene has CDR1 SQVTM and CDR2 ANQGSEA. V was shortened by 7 bases and J by 1 base, with 13 bases between the two germline ends. This CDR3 has 14 amino acids. CDR3 sequence reads: CSALGALNTGELFF. The CDR3 DNA reads TGCAGCGCCCTGGGGGCATTGAACACCGGGGAGCTGTTTTTT.

This chain uses TRBV5-1 with TRBJ2-3; 9 nucleotides agree with TRBD1. There are 13 residues in the CDR3. Germline lookup yields CDR1 SGHRS and CDR2 YFSETQ. The junction had 7 bases not matched to a gene; V was cut back by 6 bases and J by 8 bases. The CDR3 bases are TGCGCCAGCAACGGACAGGGGCGGAGTACGCAGTATTTT. This codes for CASNGQGRSTQYF.

Of note for this clone: Other DNA sequences from this sample encode an identical CDR3 as well. The chain couples TRBV5-4 to TRBJ2-2; D is uncertain. Between the trimmed V and J ends, which lost 2 bases and 1 base, there was a span of 6 bases. The CDR3 spans 14 residues. Germline CDR1 and CDR2: SGHNT and YYREEE (reference sequence). CDR3 region: CASSFRQNTGELFF. CDR3 bases: TGTGCCAGCAGCTTCAGACAGAACACCGGGGAGCTGTTTTTT.

V usage is TRBV2 and J usage is TRBJ2-2; D possibly corresponds to TRBD1 (6 bases). With 7 bases removed from V and 5 bases from J, the gap between germline ends came to 14 bases. The CDR3 is 14 amino acids. Germline lookup yields CDR1 SNHLY and CDR2 FYNNEI. DNA for the CDR3: TGTGCCAGCACCTTAACAGGGAAGACCGGGGAGCTGTTTTTT. This codes for CASTLTGKTGELFF.

The rearrangement uses TRBV15 and TRBJ2-5; no firm D call. The CDR3 sequence is 14 residues long. Germline-derived CDR1 and CDR2 are LNHNV and YYDKDF (reference sequence). The germline V and J ends were trimmed by 1 base and 2 bases, with 8 bases remaining between them. The DNA of the CDR3 is TGTGCCACCAGCAGAGTCTCTAATCAAGAGACCCAGTACTTC. Translated, it gives CATSRVSNQETQYF.

As DNA, the CDR3 is TGTGCCAGCAGGGACTGGGGTTCCCGGGGAGAGACCCAGTACTTC. Translating gives CASRDWGSRGETQYF. This chain links TRBV7-9 with TRBJ2-5; weak D call: TRBD2 (5 bases). Germline CDR1 SEHNR, CDR2 FQNEAQ (reference sequence). V lost 6 bases and J lost 4, with 18 bases in between. The CDR3 loop spans 15 amino acids.

The V and J genes are TRBV6-1 and TRBJ2-1; possibly TRBD2 for D (6 bases). The CDR3 is 17 amino acids. V was clipped by 0 bases and J by 4 bases, with 16 bases between them. Germline-derived CDR1 and CDR2 are MNHNS and SASEGT. The CDR3 spells CASSEALGLALYNEQFF. As DNA, the CDR3 is TGTGCCAGCAGTGAAGCGCTTGGTCTAGCGCTTTACAATGAGCAGTTCTTC.

The chain joins TRBV7-9 to TRBJ1-2, with D tentatively TRBD1 (6 bases). The CDR3 runs 13 residues. Trimming stripped 1 base from V and 8 bases from J, with 11 bases between. Germline lookup yields CDR1 SEHNR and CDR2 FQNEAQ (reference sequence). Here the CDR3 DNA reads TGTGCCAGCAGCTTAGTAGCAGGGGCGGGCTACACCTTC. This encodes CASSLVAGAGYTF.

The chain uses TRBV5-1 and TRBJ2-1; the match to TRBD2 covers 11 bases. This CDR3 spans 16 amino acids. V dropped 3 bases and J dropped 9; count of bases not matched to a gene: 11. Per germline, CDR1 SGHRS and CDR2 YFSETQ. DNA for the CDR3: TGCGCCAGCAGCTACATAGCGGGAGGGCCGTTTAGTGAGCAGTTCTTC. Translated: CASSYIAGGPFSEQFF.

This sequence joins TRBV7-2 and TRBJ2-1, with TRBD2 matching 7 bases. Germline V lookup: CDR1 SGHTA, CDR2 FQGNSA. Trimming cost V 5 bases and J 7 bases; bases outside gene matches: 8. CDR3 length: 14 residues. Here the CDR3 DNA reads TGTGCCAGCAGCCCCACGGGGGGTAGAAATGAGCAGTTCTTC. This translates into CASSPTGGRNEQFF.

The rearrangement links TRBV27 to TRBJ2-6, with D perhaps matching TRBD2 (5 bases). Germline CDR1 reads MNHEY; CDR2 reads SMNVEV (reference sequence). V was shortened by 4 bases and J by 0 bases, with 16 bases between the two germline ends. CDR3 length: 18 amino acids. Here the CDR3 reads CASSSTSGRSSGANVLTF. The CDR3, as DNA: TGTGCCAGCAGTTCCACCTCGGGGAGATCCTCTGGGGCCAACGTCCTGACTTTC.

To note about this clone: The sample has other DNA sequences that encode this CDR3 too. The chain joins TRBV11-2 to TRBJ1-2; D is uncertain. CDR1 is SGHAT and CDR2 is FQNNGV in the germline V gene. Trimming shortened V by 0 bases and J by 2 bases, and 4 bases separated the two germline ends. The CDR3 is made up of 13 amino acids. DNA for the CDR3: TGTGCCAGCAGCTTAGAACTAAACTATGGCTACACCTTC. Protein product: CASSLELNYGYTF.